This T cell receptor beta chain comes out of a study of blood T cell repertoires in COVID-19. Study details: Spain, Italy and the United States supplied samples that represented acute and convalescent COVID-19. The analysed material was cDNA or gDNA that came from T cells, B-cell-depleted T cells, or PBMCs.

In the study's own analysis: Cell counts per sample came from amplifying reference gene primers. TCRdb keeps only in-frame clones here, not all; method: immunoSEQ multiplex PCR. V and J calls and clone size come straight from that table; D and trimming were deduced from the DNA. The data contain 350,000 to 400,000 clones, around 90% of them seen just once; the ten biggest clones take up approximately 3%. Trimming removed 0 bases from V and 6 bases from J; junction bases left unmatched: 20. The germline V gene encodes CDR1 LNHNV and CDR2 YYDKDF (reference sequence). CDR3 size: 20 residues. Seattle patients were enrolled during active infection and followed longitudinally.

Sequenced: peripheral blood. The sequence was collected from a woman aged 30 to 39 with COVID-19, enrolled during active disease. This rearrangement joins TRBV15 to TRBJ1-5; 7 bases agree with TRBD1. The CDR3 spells CATSRDLPAGDTQGGQPQHF. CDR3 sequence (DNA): TGTGCCACCAGCAGAGACCTGCCTGCCGGGGACACCCAGGGGGGTCAGCCCCAGCATTTT.